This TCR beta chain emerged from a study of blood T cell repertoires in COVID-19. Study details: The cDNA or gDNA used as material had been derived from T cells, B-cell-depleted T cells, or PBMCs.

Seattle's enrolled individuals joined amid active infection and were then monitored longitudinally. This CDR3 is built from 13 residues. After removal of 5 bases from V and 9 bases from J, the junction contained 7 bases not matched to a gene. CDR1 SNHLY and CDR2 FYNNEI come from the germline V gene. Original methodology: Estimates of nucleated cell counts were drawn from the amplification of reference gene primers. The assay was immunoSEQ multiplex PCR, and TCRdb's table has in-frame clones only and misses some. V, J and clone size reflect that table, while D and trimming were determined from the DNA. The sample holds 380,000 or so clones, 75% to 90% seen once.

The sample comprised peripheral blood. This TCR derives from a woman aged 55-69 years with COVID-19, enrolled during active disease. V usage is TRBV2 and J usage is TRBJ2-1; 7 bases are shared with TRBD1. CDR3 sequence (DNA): TGTGCCAGCAGTTTCTACAGGGGTTCTGAGCAGTTCTTC. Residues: CASSFYRGSEQFF.